This passage covers 20 T cell receptor beta chains from one sample sequenced in a study of cytomegalovirus exposure and HLA in healthy donors. The data were produced by immunoSEQ multiplex PCR, yet TCRdb's version contains in-frame clones alone and is incomplete. This table holds fewer than 200,000 clones, roughly 90% found once. The sequenced sample consisted of PBMCs. The source of these receptors is a woman aged 18 to 35 in good health and CMV-seropositive.

This sequence joins TRBV6-6 and TRBJ1-4; 10 nucleotides align to TRBD1. J lost 6 bases, V lost 0 bases, and 4 bases had no gene match. Germline loops: CDR1 MNHNY, CDR2 SVGAGI (reference sequence). This CDR3 contains 16 residues. The CDR3 DNA reads TGTGCCAGCAGTTACTCCGGGACAGGGGAGCATGAAAAACTGTTTTTT. Its protein is CASSYSGTGEHEKLFF.

The rearrangement joins TRBV27 to TRBJ1-1; possibly TRBD1 for D (6 bases). The CDR3 consists of 12 residues. The germline V gene has CDR1 MNHEY and CDR2 SMNVEV (reference sequence). With 3 bases removed from V and 4 bases from J, the gap between germline ends came to 6 bases. In nucleotides, the CDR3 is TGTGCCAGCAGTTTGACAGGCACTGAAGCTTTCTTT. Its protein product is CASSLTGTEAFF.

V gene TRBV5-1 combines with J gene TRBJ2-2; D gene uncertain. The germline V gene has CDR1 SGHRS and CDR2 YFSETQ. Trimming shortened V by 0 bases and J by 0 bases, and 9 bases separated the two germline ends. The CDR3 totals 16 residues. The CDR3 region has the DNA TGCGCCAGCAGCTTGGGACACGTCGCGAACACCGGGGAGCTGTTTTTT. Its translation: CASSLGHVANTGELFF. Filled out from reference TRBV5-1 and TRBJ2-2, the complete variable domain reads KAGVTQTPRYLIKTRGQQVTLSCSPISGHRSVSWYQQTPGQGLQFLFEYFSETQRNKGNFPGRFSGRQFSNSRSEMNVSTLELGDSALYLCASSLGHVANTGELFFGEGSRLTVL.

The gene calls are TRBV11-1 and TRBJ2-1; 9 positions agree with TRBD2. V was clipped by 8 bases and J by 9 bases; unmatched bases: 5. There are 12 residues in the CDR3. Germline CDR1 SGHAT, CDR2 FQDESV (reference sequence). The CDR3: CASGLASPEQFF. The CDR3 bases are TGTGCCAGCGGACTAGCGAGCCCTGAGCAGTTCTTC.

The chain couples TRBV7-3 to TRBJ2-1; 7 nucleotides match TRBD1. Trimming cost V 5 bases and J 8 bases; bases outside gene matches: 6. Germline CDR1 is SGHTA and CDR2 is FQGTGA. The CDR3 length is 13 residues. The CDR3 sequence is CASSASDRDEQFF. CDR3 bases: TGTGCCAGCAGCGCCTCTGACAGGGATGAGCAGTTCTTC. Together with reference TRBV7-3 and TRBJ2-1, the CDR3 gives the full variable domain: GAGVSQTPSNKVTEKGKYVELRCDPISGHTALYWYRQSLGQGPEFLIYFQGTGAADDSGLPNDRFFAVRPEGSVSTLKIQRTERGDSAVYLCASSASDRDEQFFGPGTRLTVL.

The chain joins TRBV5-4 to TRBJ2-7; tentatively, D is TRBD2 (6 bases). Trimming pared 0 bases from V and 5 bases from J, leaving 9 bases between. CDR1 is SGHNT and CDR2 is YYREEE in the germline V gene (reference sequence). The CDR3 sequence is 13 residues long. The chain's CDR3 is CASSLDWRDEQYF. The CDR3 DNA sequence: TGTGCCAGCAGCTTGGACTGGAGGGACGAGCAGTACTTC.

This sequence joins TRBV7-2 and TRBJ1-5, with no clear D. The V gene lost 2 bases and the J gene lost 1 base, with 12 bases spanning the gap. The CDR3 consists of 16 residues. The V gene's germline CDR1 is SGHTA and CDR2 FQGNSA. For the CDR3, the DNA is TGTGCCAGCAGCTTAAGTGCGGGTCCGAGCAATCAGCCCCAGCATTTT. Translated, it gives CASSLSAGPSNQPQHF.

The chain links TRBV6-6 to TRBJ2-1; D possibly corresponds to TRBD2 (5 bases). The CDR3 consists of 15 residues. The V gene's germline CDR1 is MNHNY and CDR2 SVGAGI (reference sequence). The V gene lost 7 bases and the J gene lost 5 bases, with 18 bases spanning the gap. Here the CDR3 DNA reads TGTGCCAGCAACTCCGTTTCAGCGGCCCACAATGAGCAGTTCTTC. Protein sequence: CASNSVSAAHNEQFF.

The chain couples TRBV19 to TRBJ1-2; 10 bases match TRBD1. V shed 5 bases and J 5 bases; nucleotides not matched to a gene: 11. Germline lookup yields CDR1 LNHDA and CDR2 SQIVND (reference sequence). This CDR3 region has 16 residues. The DNA of the CDR3 is TGTGCCAGTAGTTACCTTGTGACAGGGGGCGCTTATGGCTACACCTTC. Its translation: CASSYLVTGGAYGYTF. The full variable domain, its missing parts supplied by reference TRBV19 and TRBJ1-2, is DGGITQSPKYLFRKEGQNVTLSCEQNLNHDAMYWYRQDPGQGLRLIYYSQIVNDFQKGDIAEGYSVSREKKESFPLTVTSAQKNPTAFYLCASSYLVTGGAYGYTFGSGTRLTVV.

The rearrangement uses TRBV29-1 and TRBJ1-2; the D is unclear. Germline CDR1 reads SQVTM; CDR2 reads ANQGSEA. Trimming removed 3 bases at V and 3 bases at J, with 8 bases between. This CDR3 is 12 amino acids long. The CDR3 coding sequence is TGCAGCGTTGACCCGGGTTACTATGGCTACACCTTC. It translates to CSVDPGYYGYTF.

J is TRBJ2-3 and V is TRBV29-1; no clear D. V gave up 3 bases and J gave up 4 bases, with 8 bases separating them. This CDR3 is 12 amino acids long. Germline V lookup: CDR1 SQVTM, CDR2 ANQGSEA. In DNA form, the CDR3 reads TGCAGCGTTGATAGTGAGTCAGATACGCAGTATTTT. It codes for CSVDSESDTQYF.

The gene calls are TRBV7-9 and TRBJ2-7; 11 bases fit TRBD2. The CDR3 sequence is 13 residues long. V lost 6 bases to trimming and J lost 3 bases; unmatched junction nucleotides: 1. CDR1 is SEHNR, CDR2 FQNEAQ, per germline (reference sequence). Here the CDR3 DNA reads TGTGCCAGCAGAGGGACTAGCGGCTACGAGCAGTACTTC. As protein: CASRGTSGYEQYF.

The rearrangement joins TRBV5-1 to TRBJ2-7, with 8 bases aligning to TRBD1. Germline assignment: CDR1 SGHRS and CDR2 YFSETQ. Germline trimming cut 4 bases from V and 6 bases from J; bases unmatched to any gene: 9. This CDR3 contains 14 residues. CDR3 coding DNA: TGCGCCAGCAGCCTCGGGGACAGGCCAGCCGAGCAGTACTTC. Translating gives CASSLGDRPAEQYF.

The rearrangement links TRBV27 to TRBJ1-4; weak D call: TRBD1 (6 bases). Germline lookup yields CDR1 MNHEY and CDR2 SMNVEV (reference sequence). This CDR3 region has 14 residues. Trimming removed 6 bases from V and 4 bases from J, with 12 bases in between. The CDR3, as DNA: TGTGCCAGCAGAGCGACAGGTTTTAATGAAAAACTGTTTTTT. As protein: CASRATGFNEKLFF. Full variable domain (outside the CDR3, taken from reference TRBV27 and TRBJ1-4): EAQVTQNPRYLITVTGKKLTVTCSQNMNHEYMSWYRQDPGLGLRQIYYSMNVEVTDKGDVPEGYKVSRKEKRNFPLILESPSPNQTSLYFCASRATGFNEKLFFGSGTQLSVL.

The V and J genes are TRBV15 and TRBJ1-1; D is undetermined. The germline V and J ends were trimmed by 9 bases and 3 bases, with 17 bases remaining between them. The V gene's germline CDR1 is LNHNV and CDR2 YYDKDF (reference sequence). This CDR3 is built from 14 residues. CDR3 nucleotides: TGTGCCACTACCCGGAGGTACCTGGACACTGAAGCTTTCTTT. Its translation: CATTRRYLDTEAFF.

The chain employs TRBV28 and TRBJ1-5, with D possibly TRBD1 on 6 matching bases. This CDR3 is 14 amino acids long. Germline V gene sequence: CDR1 MDHEN, CDR2 SYDVKM. Trimming shortened V by 7 bases and J by 4 bases, and 14 bases separated the two germline ends. CDR3 in amino acids: CASTIPQGNQPQHF. The CDR3 DNA reads TGTGCCAGCACCATACCCCAGGGGAATCAGCCCCAGCATTTT.

This clone was seen a single time. The rearrangement links TRBV21-1 to TRBJ2-7; the table's D gene call, TRBD2, was not cross checked with the DNA. TRBV21-1 has pseudogene status. The CDR3 has 14 amino acids. The CDR3 DNA reads TGTGCCAGCAGCGTTTTCCCTAGCGTGTACGAGCAGTACTTC. Translating it yields CASSVFPSVYEQYF.

V is TRBV28 and J is TRBJ2-2, with D maybe TRBD1 (5 bases). This CDR3 has 17 residues. Per germline, CDR1 MDHEN and CDR2 SYDVKM. The V end was cut by 6 bases, the J end by 0 bases, with 17 bases between. The CDR3 nucleotides read TGTGCCAGCAGGATACCTCACTTGACAGCGAACACCGGGGAGCTGTTTTTT. Encoded protein: CASRIPHLTANTGELFF.

The J gene is TRBJ2-7, the V gene TRBV2; 8 nucleotides line up with TRBD2. The CDR3 has 13 residues. CDR1 is SNHLY and CDR2 is FYNNEI in the germline V gene. J lost 3 bases, V lost 8 bases, and 6 bases had no gene match. In DNA, the CDR3 is TGTGCCAGCCGAGGGAGCGGGAGCTACGAGCAGTACTTC. Protein sequence: CASRGSGSYEQYF. Based on the CDR3 plus reference TRBV2 and TRBJ2-7, the full variable domain is EPEVTQTPSHQVTQMGQEVILRCVPISNHLYFYWYRQILGQKVEFLVSFYNNEISEKSEIFDDQFSVERPDGSNFTLKIRSTKLEDSAMYFCASRGSGSYEQYFGPGTRLTVT.

The chain has TRBV27 and TRBJ2-3, with a weak D call TRBD2 (6 bases). CDR3 length equals 14 residues. Germline V gene lookup returns CDR1 MNHEY and CDR2 SMNVEV (reference sequence). The V gene lost 3 bases and the J gene lost 3 bases, with 10 bases spanning the gap. The CDR3: CASSLDYPTDTQYF. The CDR3 region has the DNA TGTGCCAGCAGTTTGGACTACCCGACAGATACGCAGTATTTT.